Described below is a single TCR beta chain sequence and its context. This clone has only a few counts. This receptor's antigen is unknown. The input lacks base qualities; no much larger clone sits a single base away. The entire amount of isolated RNA was reverse transcribed using the High Capacity cDNA Reverse Transcription Kit, so the sequenced TCRB transcripts were expressed ones. Deep immunoSEQ sequencing was performed on naive, central memory and regulatory T cell samples, with an average of about 3.6 million total reads per sample. Sorted cells were lysed in RLT buffer and RNA was extracted with DNase-treated RNeasy Micro or Mini kits, depending on cell number. Each cell subset was processed separately to prevent cross-contamination, with patient and healthy donor samples processed together. Using the immunoSEQ multiplex PCR, TCRB sequences were amplified from cDNA into 87-bp fragments spanning the CDR3 region. The amplicons were sequenced using the Illumina HiSeq platform. In the original analysis: Synthetic template baselines were used to correct PCR bias computationally, reads within Hamming distance 2 were collapsed, and singletons that could not be merged were discarded. Reads were aligned against IMGT to assign V, D and J genes, CDR3 length and insertions or deletions at six rearrangement sites. Within each subset, clonotype counts were normalized to the number of sorted cells before true diversity and Gini coefficients were calculated with the tcR R package. The overlap coefficient, calculated on TCRB nucleotide sequences, was used to quantify repertoire sharing. TCRdb provides this immuneACCESS table in a form limited to in-frame rearrangements. Some clones are lacking; in checked studies, under half of them reflect an unresolved V gene, and why the rest are absent is not known. V and J calls and clone size are copied from that table; D and trimming were computed from the DNA. The sample table lists 300,000 to 350,000 clones, under 8.5% of them with a count of one. The ten biggest clones cover around 0.45% of the sample.

This record belongs to a study of beta chain features in type 1 diabetes (dated by TCRdb to 2017 to 2018). Some background on the complete study: Patients and healthy donors did not differ in mean age, gender distribution, total cell number or subset yield. A total of roughly 100,000,000 sorted cells were examined across all samples, and the number of cells per subset was strongly correlated with RNA yield. The study compared TCRB repertoires of sorted circulating CD4+ T cell subsets between recently diagnosed type 1 diabetes patients and matched healthy donors. Regulatory and stem cell-like memory subsets were isolated from only 8 patients and roughly eight healthy donors, whereas naive and central memory subsets came from all 30 or so donors.

Each donor gave one peripheral blood draw, averaging approximately 0.12 L, which was collected into heparinised tubes. A BD FACSAria II was used to sort naive, central memory, regulatory and stem cell-like memory CD4+ T cells with a panel that included CD45RO, CCR7, CD25, CD127, CD95 and CD27. All sorted populations exceeded 95% purity. PBMCs were isolated immediately by Lymphoprep density gradient centrifugation and stained directly without culture. So that batch effects would be minimized, each experiment stained and sorted samples in pairs, pairing one healthy donor with one patient. Summary of the overall study and its limitations: Because cDNA rather than genomic DNA was sequenced, highly expressing activated cells could have been over-represented, although no difference in activation and CD3 levels was found between groups. At VDJ recombination sites, patients with type 1 diabetes made fewer insertions and deleted more nucleotides, a pattern implying thymic rearrangement abnormalities. Shorter templates might have been favored by PCR, but patient and control samples were amplified and corrected together, so both groups would have been affected equally by any skew. In all four CD4+ subsets, TCRB CDR3 length was moderately but significantly shorter in type 1 diabetes patients. The naive, central memory and regulatory TCRB repertoires appeared to resemble one another more closely among patients than among healthy donors. HLA sub-analyses involved small numbers of individuals, so any influence of HLA type on TCRB rearrangement remained unresolved.

The sequencing input was central memory CD4+ T cells from blood. This receptor was obtained from a woman younger than 35 in good health.

CDR3 region: CASSFNRGQETQYF. The sequenced DNA: TGTGCCAGCAGCTTCAACAGGGGGCAAGAGACCCAGTACTTC. Rearrangement joined TRBV7-8 to TRBJ2-5; a stretch of 8 junction bases matches TRBD1. The germline V gene yields SGHVS for CDR1 and FQNEAQ for CDR2. The germline V end is reduced by 3 bases and the J end by 2 bases; junction bases left unmatched: 2. From the cysteine up to the phenylalanine, the CDR3 has a length of 14 residues. Of the read, only the CDR3 DNA is kept; its 42 bases are in frame from base 1.